These 22 T cell receptor beta chains share one sample of origin, sequenced in a study of vaccination effects on CD4 cells after COVID-19. Measured with immunoSEQ multiplex PCR; TCRdb has only the in-frame clones, and not every one. The sample includes some 61,000 clones, about 80% of them seen just once. Using viral peptide pools, the ViraFEST assay grew out antigen-specific CD4+ T cells prior to sequencing. The culture ran for 10 days, and then CD4+ T cells were isolated. Each participant received a vaccine that was either BNT162b2 or mRNA-1273, given as two doses. Their recognized antigens are unknown. This material consisted of CD4+ T cells from PBMCs cultured with HCoV-OC43 spike peptides, taken after COVID-19 vaccination. Subset here: HCoV-OC43 spike overlapping peptide pool stimulation. Source of these receptors: a human donor who received a COVID-19 vaccine.

V gene TRBV19 combines with J gene TRBJ1-5; D may be TRBD1 (5 bases). CDR1 LNHDA and CDR2 SQIVND come from the germline V gene (reference sequence). V lost 9 bases to trimming and J lost 9 bases, with 21 bases between them. This CDR3 contains 14 residues. This chain's CDR3 is CASQMGQGELPQHF. The CDR3, as DNA: TGTGCCAGCCAAATGGGGCAGGGCGAATTGCCCCAGCATTTT.

This clone was observed a handful of times. The chain uses TRBV5-8 and TRBJ1-1; D call uncertain. V was shortened by 7 bases and J by 1 base, with 26 bases between the two germline ends. This CDR3 has 18 amino acids. Germline V CDR1 and CDR2: SGHTS, YDEGEE. CDR3 loop: CASPFPPRVQAGNTEAFF. CDR3 bases: TGTGCCAGCCCATTCCCACCCCGGGTCCAAGCGGGGAACACTGAAGCTTTCTTT.

In its sample, this clone was seen once. The chain is built from TRBV29-1 and TRBJ1-4; no clear D. In germline, CDR1 is SQVTM, CDR2 ANQGSEA. This CDR3 comprises 13 residues. V dropped 7 bases and J dropped 0 bases, with 9 bases sitting between them. The CDR3 sequence: CSAMVATNEKLFF. Here the CDR3 DNA reads TGCAGCGCCATGGTTGCAACTAATGAAAAACTGTTTTTT.

The gene calls are TRBV5-1 and TRBJ1-2; 7 bases are shared with TRBD1. V lost 4 bases to trimming and J lost 6 bases; unmatched junction nucleotides: 6. The germline gives CDR1 SGHRS, CDR2 YFSETQ. This CDR3 is 13 amino acids long. CDR3 residues: CASSPTGYHGYTF. CDR3 nucleotides: TGCGCCAGCAGCCCGACAGGGTACCATGGCTACACCTTC.

The table lists this clone with a count of one. This sequence joins TRBV11-1 and TRBJ1-6, with unresolved D. Trimming cost V 3 bases and J 7 bases, with 7 bases left between them. The V gene's germline CDR1 is SGHAT and CDR2 FQDESV (reference sequence). There are 13 residues in the CDR3. The CDR3 nucleotides are TGTGCCAGCAGCTTTGAAAGGAATTCACCCCTCCACTTT. Translation: CASSFERNSPLHF.

The rearrangement uses TRBV10-1 and TRBJ2-7, with no clear D. Germline loops: CDR1 WNHNN, CDR2 SYGVQD (reference sequence). V lost 8 bases, J lost 2 bases, and 13 bases lay in between. CDR3 length: 13 amino acids. CDR3 in DNA: TGCGCCAGCTTGTACGGAAGAACCTACGAGCAGTACGTC. Protein product: CASLYGRTYEQYV.

J is TRBJ2-3 and V is TRBV29-1, with D possibly matching TRBD1 (6 bases). The CDR3 spans 14 residues. Deletions cut 2 bases from V and 3 bases from J, with 12 bases between. CDR1 SQVTM and CDR2 ANQGSEA come from the germline V gene. CDR3: CSVEQGIRTDTQYF. The DNA of the CDR3 is TGCAGCGTTGAACAGGGGATAAGGACAGATACGCAGTATTTT.

The V gene is TRBV19, the J gene TRBJ1-2; D gene ambiguous. The CDR3 contains 15 residues. The V end lost 5 bases, the J end lost 3 bases, and 16 bases lay between the germline ends. CDR1 is LNHDA and CDR2 is SQIVND in the germline V gene (reference sequence). The CDR3 nucleotides read TGTGCCAGTAGTTCTCGTACGGGGAGGGACTATGGCTACACCTTC. Translating it yields CASSSRTGRDYGYTF.

J is TRBJ1-2 and V is TRBV3-1 (or the pseudogene TRBV3-2); D gene ambiguous. The germline V gene has CDR1 LGHDT and CDR2 YNNKEL (reference sequence). V lost 0 bases, J lost 4 bases, and 15 bases lay in between. The CDR3 spans 16 residues. CDR3 nucleotides: TGTGCCAGCAGCCAAGATTGGGGTAACGCCTCCTATGGCTACACCTTC. Protein: CASSQDWGNASYGYTF.

This clone was recorded once. The chain joins TRBV7-2 to TRBJ2-7; 8 bases agree with TRBD1. CDR3 length: 13 amino acids. The germline gives CDR1 SGHTA, CDR2 FQGNSA. V lost 5 bases to trimming and J lost 5 bases; unmatched junction nucleotides: 5. For the CDR3, the DNA is TGTGCCAGCAGCGTGGACAGGGTCCACGAGCAGTACGTC. Amino acids: CASSVDRVHEQYV.

Here the CDR3 reads CASFLTLQGMPGNTIYF. For the CDR3, the DNA is TGTGCCAGCTTTCTCACCCTCCAGGGCATGCCTGGAAACACCATATATTTT. The V gene is TRBV18, the J gene TRBJ1-3; D is possibly TRBD1 (5 bases). The CDR3 sequence is 17 residues long. Germline V gene data show CDR1 as KGHSH and CDR2 as LQKENI. The V and J ends lost 7 bases and 2 bases respectively, with 21 bases between them.

The chain employs TRBV5-1 and TRBJ1-1; a possible D gene is TRBD1 (6 bases). The CDR3 sequence is 15 residues long. Germline CDR1 SGHRS, CDR2 YFSETQ. V shed 0 bases and J shed 4 bases, with 13 bases lying between them. The DNA of the CDR3 is TGCGCCAGCAGCTTGGTCGGGGGCCTCGGCACTGAAGCTTTCTTT. As protein: CASSLVGGLGTEAFF.

This rearrangement joins TRBV10-3 to TRBJ2-7; TRBD1 matches 9 bases. The germline V gene encodes CDR1 ENHRY and CDR2 SYGVKD. V gave up 10 bases and J gave up 1 base; unmatched junction bases: 5. There are 13 residues in the CDR3. The CDR3 DNA reads TGTGCCAGCCAGGGGACAGGGTCCTACGAGCAGTACGTC. This codes for CASQGTGSYEQYV.

The rearrangement joins TRBV7-2 to TRBJ2-2; D ambiguous. This CDR3 comprises 16 residues. Germline loops: CDR1 SGHTA, CDR2 FQGNSA. Trimming pared 3 bases from V and 4 bases from J, leaving 15 bases between. The CDR3 is CASSLGPGLFTGELFF. The CDR3 bases are TGTGCCAGCAGCTTGGGCCCGGGTCTCTTCACCGGGGAGCTGTTTTTT.

V gene TRBV5-1 combines with J gene TRBJ2-1; 8 bases are a match to TRBD2. CDR3 length: 16 residues. The ends lost 3 bases at V and 7 bases at J; junction bases unmatched: 12. Germline V gene sequence: CDR1 SGHRS, CDR2 YFSETQ. The CDR3 DNA reads as TGCGCCAGCAGCTCTATTAGCGGGGCACCGTTGAATGAGCAGTTCTTC. This sequence encodes CASSSISGAPLNEQFF.

The V and J genes are TRBV6-6 and TRBJ2-5, with D possibly called TRBD1 or TRBD2 (5 bases each). CDR1 MNHNY and CDR2 SVGAGI come from the germline V gene (reference sequence). The CDR3 sequence is 16 residues long. V lost 5 bases to trimming and J lost 9 bases, with 25 bases between them. The CDR3 nucleotides read TGTGCCAGCAGTGGGGGTCTGAGGGCTTCAAATGGGGCCCAGTACTTC. It translates to CASSGGLRASNGAQYF.

This chain connects TRBV2 to TRBJ2-7, with a possible D match to TRBD1 (5 bases). Germline V gives CDR1 SNHLY, CDR2 FYNNEI. Trimming shortened V by 4 bases and J by 5 bases, and 12 bases separated the two germline ends. The CDR3 has 13 amino acids. CDR3 sequence (DNA): TGTGCCAGCAGTGCTGATTGGGGCAACGAGCAGTACGTC. It encodes CASSADWGNEQYV.

The V gene is TRBV10-3, the J gene TRBJ2-5; D is undetermined. V was cut by 2 bases and J by 0 bases, with 13 bases left in between. Germline assignment: CDR1 ENHRY and CDR2 SYGVKD. The CDR3 length is 16 residues. The CDR3, as DNA: TGTGCCATCAGTGAGCCCCCCTGGGCAGACCAAGAGACCCAGTACTTC. Translated, it gives CAISEPPWADQETQYF.

The chain has TRBV6-5 and TRBJ1-1; 9 bases are a match to TRBD1. This CDR3 spans 16 amino acids. V gave up 4 bases and J gave up 0 bases; unmatched junction bases: 6. Germline V gene lookup returns CDR1 MNHEY and CDR2 SVGAGI. CDR3 residues: CASSSRQGVLNTEAFF. The CDR3 DNA sequence: TGTGCCAGCAGTTCCAGACAGGGGGTCTTGAACACTGAAGCTTTCTTT.

V and J are TRBV18 and TRBJ1-1; maybe TRBD1 (5 bases). V was clipped by 4 bases and J by 1 base, with 10 bases between them. CDR3 length equals 14 residues. Germline assignment: CDR1 KGHSH and CDR2 LQKENI. In DNA, the CDR3 is TGTGCCAGCTCACTTCAGGGCTCGAACACTGAAGCTTTCTTT. Amino acid sequence: CASSLQGSNTEAFF.

CDR3 sequence reads: CASSLSPPGNSYNEQFF. As DNA, the CDR3 is TGTGCCAGCAGCTTAAGCCCTCCGGGAAACTCCTACAATGAGCAGTTCTTC. This chain joins TRBV3-1 (or the pseudogene TRBV3-2) and TRBJ2-1, with D tentatively TRBD2 (5 bases). Germline assignment: CDR1 LGHDT and CDR2 YNNKEL (reference sequence). The CDR3 consists of 17 residues. The V gene lost 5 bases and the J gene lost 0 bases, with 17 bases spanning the gap.

This sequence joins TRBV6-5 and TRBJ2-6; no reliable D call. This CDR3 has 15 residues. The ends were cut back, 3 bases at V and 0 bases at J, with 6 bases in the middle. Germline V CDR1 and CDR2: MNHEY, SVGAGI. The CDR3 protein is CASSYKGSGANVLTF. The CDR3 coding sequence is TGTGCCAGCAGTTATAAGGGCTCTGGGGCCAACGTCCTGACTTTC.